What follows are 12 T cell receptor beta chains derived from one specimen sequenced in a study of T cell responses to AZD1222 COVID-19 vaccine. Libraries were prepared by immunoSEQ multiplex PCR; TCRdb keeps only in-frame clonotypes and omits some of them. The sample records some 140,000 clones, 88% being singletons. The specimen was peripheral blood, collected 28 days after the second AZD1222 dose. These TCRs come from an adult who received the AZD1222 COVID-19 vaccine.

The V and J genes are TRBV5-4 and TRBJ2-1; 7 nucleotides line up with TRBD1. Germline-derived CDR1 and CDR2 are SGHNT and YYREEE (reference sequence). This CDR3 spans 13 amino acids. V shed 4 bases and J 6 bases; nucleotides not matched to a gene: 4. This chain's CDR3 is CASSQGQLNEQFF. In DNA, the CDR3 is TGTGCCAGCAGCCAGGGACAGCTCAATGAGCAGTTCTTC.

The chain joins TRBV7-2 to TRBJ2-3, with 9 bases lining up with TRBD2. Germline-derived CDR1 and CDR2 are SGHTA and FQGNSA. The CDR3 is made up of 16 amino acids. V trimming: 4 bases; J trimming: 5 bases; junction bases outside the gene matches: 10. The CDR3 region is CASSSRLAGVLDTQYF. The CDR3 nucleotides read TGTGCCAGCAGCTCCCGGTTAGCGGGAGTCCTAGATACGCAGTATTTT.

The chain employs TRBV18 and TRBJ2-2; D is unresolved. The CDR3 covers 16 residues. V was shortened by 0 bases and J by 0 bases, with 8 bases between the two germline ends. Germline V gene sequence: CDR1 KGHSH, CDR2 LQKENI. The CDR3 loop reads CASSPPSATNTGELFF. The DNA for the CDR3 is TGTGCCAGCTCACCACCATCAGCTACGAACACCGGGGAGCTGTTTTTT.

The chain has TRBV6-2 or TRBV6-3 and TRBJ1-5; D gene ambiguous. CDR3 size: 12 residues. Trimming took off 5 bases at V and 6 bases at J, with 8 bases between the two ends. Germline-derived CDR1 and CDR2 are MNHEY and SVGEGT. The CDR3 DNA follows: TGTGCCAGCAGTCCAACGATTCAGCCCCAGCATTTT. It yields the protein CASSPTIQPQHF.

This chain connects TRBV30 to TRBJ2-5, with a weak D call TRBD2 (5 bases). Trimming pared 5 bases from V and 5 bases from J, leaving 12 bases between. The CDR3 contains 12 residues. Germline CDR1 reads GTSNPN; CDR2 reads SVGIG (reference sequence). The CDR3 DNA is TGTGCCTGGGTTGGTGGGAGTGAGACCCAGTACTTC. Translated: CAWVGGSETQYF.

V is TRBV19 and J is TRBJ1-1; TRBD1 is a possible D gene (5 bases). The V and J ends lost 5 bases and 5 bases respectively, with 12 bases between them. The CDR3 contains 13 residues. Germline CDR1 LNHDA, CDR2 SQIVND (reference sequence). CDR3: CASSPQGGTEAFF. CDR3 DNA: TGTGCCAGTAGTCCCCAGGGAGGAACTGAAGCTTTCTTT.

The V gene is TRBV6-5, the J gene TRBJ2-2; D gene uncertain. Trimming took off 1 base at V and 4 bases at J, with 10 bases between the two ends. The CDR3 consists of 15 residues. Germline V gene sequence: CDR1 MNHEY, CDR2 SVGAGI. The CDR3 coding sequence is TGTGCCAGCAGTTACTTGCCTTGGGGCACCGGGGAGCTGTTTTTT. It codes for CASSYLPWGTGELFF.

The sample holds a few counts of this clone. The CDR3 protein is CASSFPEGYGYTF. In DNA form, the CDR3 reads TGCGCCAGCAGCTTTCCTGAGGGATATGGCTACACCTTC. This chain connects TRBV5-1 to TRBJ1-2, with D hard to call. CDR1 SGHRS and CDR2 YFSETQ come from the germline V gene. The CDR3 length is 13 residues. The V end was cut by 2 bases, the J end by 5 bases, with 10 bases between. Filled out from reference TRBV5-1 and TRBJ1-2, the complete variable domain reads KAGVTQTPRYLIKTRGQQVTLSCSPISGHRSVSWYQQTPGQGLQFLFEYFSETQRNKGNFPGRFSGRQFSNSRSEMNVSTLELGDSALYLCASSFPEGYGYTFGSGTRLTVV.

V usage is TRBV6-2 or TRBV6-3 and J usage is TRBJ1-1; 8 bases match TRBD1. From germline, CDR1 is MNHEY and CDR2 SVGEGT. Trimming cost V 6 bases and J 4 bases; bases outside gene matches: 7. The CDR3 consists of 14 residues. The CDR3 DNA reads TGTGCCAGCAGCTCGGGACAGGATGGCACTGAAGCTTTCTTT. It specifies CASSSGQDGTEAFF.

This chain links TRBV7-8 with TRBJ1-4, with D perhaps matching TRBD1 (5 bases). V was pared by 5 bases and J by 0 bases, with 19 bases between. This CDR3 spans 18 amino acids. Germline CDR1 reads SGHVS; CDR2 reads FQNEAQ. This chain's CDR3 is CASSPGWGNPTTNEKLFF. DNA for the CDR3: TGTGCCAGCAGCCCGGGGTGGGGGAATCCCACAACTAATGAAAAACTGTTTTTT. Complete variable domain (other parts from reference TRBV7-8 and TRBJ1-4): GAGVSQSPRYKVAKRGQDVALRCDPISGHVSLFWYQQALGQGPEFLTYFQNEAQLDKSGLPSDRFFAERPEGSVSTLKIQRTQQEDSAVYLCASSPGWGNPTTNEKLFFGSGTQLSVL.

The chain is built from TRBV5-6 and TRBJ1-2; possible D gene TRBD1, 6 bases. Deletions cut 2 bases from V and 5 bases from J, with 10 bases between. This CDR3 spans 13 amino acids. CDR1 and CDR2 from the germline V gene are SGHDT and YYEEEE. CDR3 loop: CASSFHDRYGYTF. The CDR3 nucleotides read TGTGCCAGCAGCTTCCACGACAGGTATGGCTACACCTTC.

This chain links TRBV30 with TRBJ1-1; D perhaps matches TRBD1 (6 bases). CDR1 is GTSNPN and CDR2 is SVGIG in the germline V gene (reference sequence). The CDR3 has 13 residues. Trimming cost V 4 bases and J 2 bases, with 11 bases left between them. This CDR3 is CAWNSGANTEAFF. The CDR3 DNA follows: TGTGCCTGGAATTCGGGGGCCAACACTGAAGCTTTCTTT.